The present TCR beta chain was sequenced within a study of molecular identifiers for immune sequencing clone quantification. Overall study results and limits: Beyond 20 RNA copies, clones held over 98% of effector molecules, compared with under 1% in naive cells.

TCRdb used MiXCR to reprocess the PCR reads, holding one entry per CDR3 protein. The sample yields approximately 550,000 distinct CDR3 sequences, around 23% seen once. Worth noting for this clonotype: The antigen is unknown.

CDR3 length: 13 amino acids. Germline loops: CDR1 SGHDT, CDR2 YYEEEE. Trimming took off 9 bases at V and 6 bases at J, with 16 bases between the two ends. The sequence derives from a human donor in good health. Some libraries in this study had Jurkat cell RNA spiked in. Sequencing was carried out using naive CD8+ T cells from blood, with Jurkat cell RNA spiked in. The subset here: FACS-sorted CD8+CD4-CCR7+CD45RA+ naive T cells. The rearrangement links TRBV5-6 to TRBJ2-1; D possibly corresponds to TRBD2 (5 bases). The CDR3 nucleotides are TGTGCCACTGAGGGCTCAGTCAGCAATGAGCAGTTCTTC. Its protein product is CATEGSVSNEQFF.